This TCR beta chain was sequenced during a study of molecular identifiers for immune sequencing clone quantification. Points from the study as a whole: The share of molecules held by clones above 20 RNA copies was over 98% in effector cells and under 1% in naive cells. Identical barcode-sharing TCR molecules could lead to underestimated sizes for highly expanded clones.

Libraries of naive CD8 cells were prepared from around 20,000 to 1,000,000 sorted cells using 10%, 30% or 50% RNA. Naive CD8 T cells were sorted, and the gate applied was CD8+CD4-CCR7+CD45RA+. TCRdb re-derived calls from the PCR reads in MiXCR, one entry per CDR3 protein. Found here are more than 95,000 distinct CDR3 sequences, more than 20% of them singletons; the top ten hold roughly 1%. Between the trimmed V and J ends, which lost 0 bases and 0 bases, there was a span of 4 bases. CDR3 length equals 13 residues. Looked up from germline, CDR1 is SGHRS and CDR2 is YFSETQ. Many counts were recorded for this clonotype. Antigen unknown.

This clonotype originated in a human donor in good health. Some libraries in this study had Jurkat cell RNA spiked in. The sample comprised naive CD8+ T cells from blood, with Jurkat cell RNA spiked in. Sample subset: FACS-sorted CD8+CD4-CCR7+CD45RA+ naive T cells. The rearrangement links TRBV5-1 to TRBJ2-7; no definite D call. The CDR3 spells CASSLGASYEQYF. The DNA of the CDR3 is TGCGCCAGCAGCTTGGGGGCCTCCTACGAGCAGTACTTC. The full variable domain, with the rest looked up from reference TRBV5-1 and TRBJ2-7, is KAGVTQTPRYLIKTRGQQVTLSCSPISGHRSVSWYQQTPGQGLQFLFEYFSETQRNKGNFPGRFSGRQFSNSRSEMNVSTLELGDSALYLCASSLGASYEQYFGPGTRLTVT.